This TCR beta chain was found in a study of multiple sclerosis patients with progressive multifocal leukoencephalopathy. Only in-frame clones appear in the TCRdb table, and some are missing; sequencing was by immunoSEQ multiplex PCR. Of roughly 32,000 clones listed, roughly 84% are singletons. This clone was observed a few times. No antigen is known for it. Time point of the sample: time of PML onset. Study-wide points: Whether JC virus or general immunocompromise explains the findings remained unclear.

V shed 3 bases, J shed 9 bases, and the junction held 11 bases outside the gene matches. The CDR3 totals 16 residues. Germline lookup yields CDR1 SQVTM and CDR2 ANQGSEA. V is TRBV29-1 and J is TRBJ2-3, with 14 positions matching TRBD2. The clonotype comes from a human donor with progressive multifocal leukoencephalopathy. The sequencing used PBMCs, collected from a patient treated with natalizumab. The CDR3 sequence: CSVDGLAGGLPRTQYF. CDR3 DNA sequence: TGCAGCGTTGACGGACTAGCGGGAGGCCTCCCGAGGACGCAGTATTTT.